Listed below are T cell receptor beta chains from one sample, sequenced in a study of T cells in Graves' hyperthyroidism and ophthalmopathy. TCRdb processed the multiplex PCR reads anew with MiXCR; each CDR3 protein has one entry. The sample includes about 480,000 distinct CDR3 sequences, 24% of them seen just once. The sequenced sample was blood. These receptors all stem from a woman aged 25 to 39 with Graves' ophthalmopathy. The CDR3 runs from the conserved cysteine through the conserved F or W. The D gene is left open where the match is weak. Rows may omit the clone size; those that give it use once, few, many or a size class.

14 NA TRBJ1-1 many TRBV19 TGTGCCAGTAGTATTCGGGAGACGAACACTGAAGCTTTCTTT CASSIRETNTEAFF
15 TRBD1 TRBJ1-2 NA TRBV19 TGTGCCAGTAGTATAGGGACAGGGCGGAACTATGGCTACACCTTC CASSIGTGRNYGYTF
12 TRBD1 TRBJ2-5 many TRBV6-1 TGTGCCAGCAGCAGGGGGTGGGAGACCCAGTACTTC CASSRGWETQYF
15 TRBD1 TRBJ2-7 many TRBV10-3 TGTGCCATCGGGGAAGGACAGGGGGCAGGAGGCGAGCAGTACTTC CAIGEGQGAGGEQYF
12 TRBD2 TRBJ2-5 few TRBV12-3/TRBV12-4 TGTGCCAGCGCCTCGGGGGGGGGGACCCAGTACTTC CASASGGGTQYF
15 TRBD2 TRBJ2-5 NA TRBV20-1 TGCAGTGCTAGGGGGAGCGGGAAGACTCTAGAGACCCAGTACTTC CSARGSGKTLETQYF
15 NA TRBJ2-7 many TRBV20-1 TGCAGTGCTAGAGAGGCCGGGACTGCTACCTACGAGCAGTACTTC CSAREAGTATYEQYF
12 NA TRBJ1-2 many TRBV2 TGTGCCAGCGGAGGATGGGGCGTCGGCTACACCTTC CASGGWGVGYTF
13 NA TRBJ2-5 many TRBV6-1 TGTGCCAGCAGTGAAGCGCACGGAGAGACCCAGTACTTC CASSEAHGETQYF
16 NA TRBJ1-2 NA TRBV11-1 TGTGCCAGCAGCTTTTCGCATGTAGGCCAGGGGAATGGCTACACCTTC CASSFSHVGQGNGYTF
17 TRBD2 TRBJ2-2 NA TRBV11-2 TGTGCCAGCAGCTTAGTCGTGCGGGGGGGCTCCGGCGGGGAGCTGTTTTTT CASSLVVRGGSGGELFF
14 NA TRBJ2-5 NA TRBV5-5 TGTGCCAGCAGCCGGGGGACCTCCGAAGAGACCCAGTACTTC CASSRGTSEETQYF
14 TRBD1 TRBJ2-7 many TRBV11-2 TGTGCCAGCAGCTTAGGAGGACAGGTTTACGAGCAGTACTTC CASSLGGQVYEQYF
13 TRBD2 TRBJ2-5 NA TRBV2 TGTGCCAGCAGCGGGGGGGCTTGGGAGACCCAGTACTTC CASSGGAWETQYF
14 NA TRBJ2-7 NA TRBV6-5 TGTGCCAGCAGTTCGCAGGGCGGGATGTACGAGCAGTACTTC CASSSQGGMYEQYF
16 TRBD1 TRBJ1-1 many TRBV2 TGTGCCAGCAGTCGTCCCGGGACAGGGGTAGGCACTGAAGCTTTCTTT CASSRPGTGVGTEAFF
14 NA TRBJ1-6 NA TRBV6-5 TGTGCCAGCAGTTACGGGGGACTTAATTCACCCCTCCACTTT CASSYGGLNSPLHF
14 NA TRBJ2-7 many TRBV9 TGTGCCAGCAGCGTTGGGACACAGAACTACGAGCAGTACTTC CASSVGTQNYEQYF
16 TRBD1 TRBJ2-7 few TRBV6-1 TGTGCCAGCAGTGCCCCCAAAGGACAGGGGGAGGCCGAGCAGTACTTC CASSAPKGQGEAEQYF
15 NA TRBJ1-1 NA TRBV12-3/TRBV12-4 TGTGCCAGCAGTACCACGGACCGATCGAACACTGAAGCTTTCTTT CASSTTDRSNTEAFF
14 NA TRBJ2-5 few TRBV6-5 TGTGCCAGCAGTTCCGACTCGGCCGGTGAGACCCAGTACTTC CASSSDSAGETQYF
14 NA TRBJ1-2 few TRBV6-2/TRBV6-3 TGTGCCAGCAGAGACAGCCAAACTAACTATGGCTACACCTTC CASRDSQTNYGYTF
13 NA TRBJ1-5 few TRBV5-1 TGCGCCAGCAGCTTCGACAGTGGACGGCCCCAGCATTTT CASSFDSGRPQHF
13 TRBD1 TRBJ1-1 few TRBV3-1 TGTGCCAGCAGCCGGCGGGGACAGGGTGAAGCTCTCTTT CASSRRGQGEALF
16 NA TRBJ1-1 many TRBV12-3/TRBV12-4 TGTGCCAGCAGTTTAGCGGGCCGGGGACGGGTCACTGAAGCTTTCTTT CASSLAGRGRVTEAFF
16 TRBD2 TRBJ2-4 NA TRBV11-2 TGTGCCAGCAGCTTAGCTATAAAAGCGGGGCAAAACATTCAGTACTTC CASSLAIKAGQNIQYF
13 NA TRBJ1-1 many TRBV20-1 TGCAGTGCAGTAGCTGGGGCGGACGCTGAAGCTTTCTTT CSAVAGADAEAFF
15 TRBD2 TRBJ2-7 few TRBV6-1 TGTGCCAGCAGTGCTCCGGGACTACCTCCCTTGGAGCAGTACTTC CASSAPGLPPLEQYF
18 TRBD2 TRBJ2-6 many TRBV29-1 TGCAGCGTTGAAGATCCAGAGAGCGGGAGTACCGGGGCCAACGTCCTGACTTTC CSVEDPESGSTGANVLTF
14 TRBD1 TRBJ2-5 many TRBV20-1 TGCAGTGCCTACTTAAGGACAGGGGTGGAGACCCAGTACTTC CSAYLRTGVETQYF
16 NA TRBJ2-7 NA TRBV4-1 TGCGCCAGCAGCCAAGATCTTTGGCAGGGAGACTACGAGCAGTACTTC CASSQDLWQGDYEQYF
15 NA TRBJ1-2 once TRBV6-5 TGTGCCAGCAGTTACACCCCGGGGGGCGGTGATGGCTACACCTTC CASSYTPGGGDGYTF
15 NA TRBJ2-7 NA TRBV18 TGTGCCAGCTCAAGGGACTTCGGCCTTTCCTACGAGCAGTACTTC CASSRDFGLSYEQYF
13 NA TRBJ2-5 many TRBV7-2 TGTGCCAGCAGCTTAGGGCGTTTGGAGACCCAGTACTTC CASSLGRLETQYF
17 TRBD2 TRBJ2-7 NA TRBV6-2/TRBV6-3 TGTGCCAGCAGTTACTCGAAGGTCTCCGGGAGGAACTACGGGCAGTACTTC CASSYSKVSGRNYGQYF
15 NA TRBJ2-5 few TRBV15 TGTGCCACCAGCAGAGCTGGGACCCTGGGGGAGACCCAGTACTTC CATSRAGTLGETQYF
14 NA TRBJ1-5 NA TRBV20-1 TGCAGTGCTAGTCCCAGTGCGGGGTACCAGCCCCAGCATTTT CSASPSAGYQPQHF
16 TRBD1 TRBJ1-5 many TRBV7-3 TGTGCCAGCAGCTTTATCCGGGACAGGGTAGGCCAGCCCCAGCATTTT CASSFIRDRVGQPQHF
14 NA TRBJ1-2 few TRBV7-9 TGTGCCAGCAGCTATCAGTTGTGGAATACAGATTACACCTTC CASSYQLWNTDYTF
14 TRBD1 TRBJ2-7 few TRBV19 TGTGCCAGTACTCCGGGGACAGGGGTCTACAAGCAGTACTTC CASTPGTGVYKQYF
13 TRBD2 TRBJ2-7 many TRBV29-1 TGCAGCGCTAGGACTAGCGGGGCCTACGAGCAGTACTTC CSARTSGAYEQYF
15 NA TRBJ1-3 NA TRBV12-3/TRBV12-4 TGTGCCAGCAGTTTAGATGGGGCAGGGGGAAACACCATATATTTT CASSLDGAGGNTIYF
16 NA TRBJ1-2 NA TRBV4-1 TGCGCCAGCAGCCAAGAAGAAAGCAGAGGGGTCTATGGCTACACCTTC CASSQEESRGVYGYTF
13 NA TRBJ1-1 many TRBV6-5 TGTGCCAGCAGCTACAGGGTCGACACTGAAGCTTTCTTT CASSYRVDTEAFF
14 NA TRBJ2-7 many TRBV28 TGTGCCAGCAGTTTAGTAGGGGCTACCTACGAGCAGTACTTC CASSLVGATYEQYF
15 TRBD1 TRBJ2-5 many TRBV28 TGTGCCAGCAGTTCACCACAGGGGGGCCAAGAGACCCAGTACTTC CASSSPQGGQETQYF
12 NA TRBJ1-2 once TRBV11-2 TGTGCCAGCAGCGACCCGGGGGATGTCTACACCTTC CASSDPGDVYTF
11 NA TRBJ1-2 many TRBV29-1 TGCAGCGTTGTAAGGCCCGGCGGCTACACCTTC CSVVRPGGYTF
16 TRBD1 TRBJ2-2 NA TRBV6-2/TRBV6-3 TGTGCCAGCAGCCGGGGGACAGGGAGGGATGGCGGGGAGCTGTTTTTT CASSRGTGRDGGELFF
17 NA TRBJ1-5 NA TRBV28 TGTGCCAGCAGCTCCCCCGTATCATCGGGAAGCAATCAGCCCCAGCATTTT CASSSPVSSGSNQPQHF
19 TRBD1 TRBJ1-2 few TRBV12-3/TRBV12-4 TGTGCCAGCGGTTTGGCGGGGGAGGGGACAGGGGGCTCGACCTATGGCTACACCTTC CASGLAGEGTGGSTYGYTF
14 TRBD1 TRBJ1-5 many TRBV20-1 TGCAGTGCGGGACAGGAATATAGCAATCAGCCCCAGCATTTT CSAGQEYSNQPQHF
12 NA TRBJ1-5 few TRBV29-1 TGCAGCGTTGAAGATGGGACTCAGCCCCAGCATTTT CSVEDGTQPQHF